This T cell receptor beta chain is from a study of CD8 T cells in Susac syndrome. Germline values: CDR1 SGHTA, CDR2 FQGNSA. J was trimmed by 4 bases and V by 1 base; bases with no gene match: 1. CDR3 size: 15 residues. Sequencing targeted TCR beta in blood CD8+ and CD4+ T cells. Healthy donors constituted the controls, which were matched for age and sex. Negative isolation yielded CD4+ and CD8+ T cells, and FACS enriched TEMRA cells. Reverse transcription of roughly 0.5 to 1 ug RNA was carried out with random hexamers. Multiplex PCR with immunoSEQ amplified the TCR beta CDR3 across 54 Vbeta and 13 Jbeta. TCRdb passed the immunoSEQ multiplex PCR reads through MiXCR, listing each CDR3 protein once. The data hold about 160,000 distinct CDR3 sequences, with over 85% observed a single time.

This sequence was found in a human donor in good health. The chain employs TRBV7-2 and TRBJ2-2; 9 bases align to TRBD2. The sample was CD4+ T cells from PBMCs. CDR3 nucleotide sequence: TGTGCCAGCAGCTTAGAAGCGGGGGGCACCGGGGAGCTGTTTTTT. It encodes CASSLEAGGTGELFF.